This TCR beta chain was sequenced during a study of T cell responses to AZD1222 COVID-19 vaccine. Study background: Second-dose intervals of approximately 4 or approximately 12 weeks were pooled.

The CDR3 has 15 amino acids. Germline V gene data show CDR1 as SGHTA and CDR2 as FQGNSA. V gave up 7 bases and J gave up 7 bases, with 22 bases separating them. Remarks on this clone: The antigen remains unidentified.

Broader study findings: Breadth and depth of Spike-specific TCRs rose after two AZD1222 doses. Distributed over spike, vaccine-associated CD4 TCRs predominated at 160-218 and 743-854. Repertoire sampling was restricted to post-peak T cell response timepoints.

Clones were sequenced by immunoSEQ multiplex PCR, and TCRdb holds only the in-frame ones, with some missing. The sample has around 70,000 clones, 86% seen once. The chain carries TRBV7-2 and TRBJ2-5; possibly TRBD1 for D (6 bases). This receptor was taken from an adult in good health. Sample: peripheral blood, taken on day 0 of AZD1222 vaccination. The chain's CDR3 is CASIPPGTTSGTQYF. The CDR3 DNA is TGTGCCAGCATTCCTCCCGGGACAACCTCAGGGACCCAGTACTTC.